Listed here are 6 T cell receptor beta chains from one sample, sequenced in a study of chemoradiotherapy in HPV16-positive cancers. Sequencing was performed with immunoSEQ multiplex PCR; in TCRdb, only in-frame clones are kept and a portion is missing. The sample carries about 30,000 clones, 75% to 90% recorded once. The sequenced sample was blood, obtained from a patient who underwent chemoradiotherapy. These receptors all stem from a human donor with HPV-associated anogenital cancer.

This sequence joins TRBV28 and TRBJ2-2; no reliable D call. The CDR3 loop spans 12 amino acids. The germline gives CDR1 MDHEN, CDR2 SYDVKM. V shed 6 bases and J shed 1 base, with 3 bases lying between them. CDR3 sequence reads: CASRGNTGELFF. The CDR3 region has the DNA TGTGCCAGCAGGGGGAACACCGGGGAGCTGTTTTTT. Drawing the rest from reference TRBV28 and TRBJ2-2, the complete variable domain is DVKVTQSSRYLVKRTGEKVFLECVQDMDHENMFWYRQDPGLGLRLIYFSYDVKMKEKGDIPEGYSVSREKKERFSLILESASTNQTSMYLCASRGNTGELFFGEGSRLTVL.

This chain connects TRBV21-1 to TRBJ2-1; TRBD1, the table's D call, lacks a check against the DNA. TRBV21-1 is classified as a pseudogene. This CDR3 spans 19 amino acids. CDR3 loop: CASSKDIGQLNRGSYEQFF. As DNA, the CDR3 is TGTGCCAGCAGCAAAGACATAGGGCAACTCAACAGGGGTAGCTATGAGCAGTTCTTC.

The rearrangement links TRBV7-8 to TRBJ1-2; D not certain. Germline lookup yields CDR1 SGHVS and CDR2 FQNEAQ. This CDR3 is 14 amino acids long. V gave up 4 bases and J gave up 2 bases, with 11 bases separating them. This chain's CDR3 is CASSSGIVNYGYTF. The CDR3 DNA reads as TGTGCCAGCAGCTCGGGGATTGTGAACTATGGCTACACCTTC.

The genes are TRBV18 and TRBJ2-1; 10 nucleotides agree with TRBD2. The V segment lost 1 base and the J segment 5 bases; nucleotides outside the gene matches: 2. Germline assignment: CDR1 KGHSH and CDR2 LQKENI. The CDR3 runs to 15 residues. In nucleotides, the CDR3 is TGTGCCAGCTCACCACTAAGCGGGGGGGACAATGAGCAGTTCTTC. Encoded protein: CASSPLSGGDNEQFF.

The chain uses TRBV11-2 and TRBJ1-2; no firm D call. The length of the CDR3 is 13 residues. V was cut by 6 bases and J by 8 bases, with 16 bases left in between. The germline V gene encodes CDR1 SGHAT and CDR2 FQNNGV. For the CDR3, the DNA is TGTGCCAGCAGGCAAAGGGCCAGTCAAGGCTACACCTTC. Residues: CASRQRASQGYTF. Full variable domain (missing parts from reference TRBV11-2 and TRBJ1-2): EAGVAQSPRYKIIEKRQSVAFWCNPISGHATLYWYQQILGQGPKLLIQFQNNGVVDDSQLPKDRFSAERLKGVDSTLKIQPAKLEDSAVYLCASRQRASQGYTFGSGTRLTVV.

This clone was counted a few times. V and J are TRBV19 and TRBJ2-2, with 11 bases matching TRBD1. From germline, CDR1 is LNHDA and CDR2 SQIVND (reference sequence). With 7 bases clipped from V and 4 bases from J, the junction kept 8 bases outside the gene matches. This CDR3 spans 16 amino acids. The CDR3 nucleotides are TGTGCCAGTACCAAAGGTGGGACAGGGGGCACCGGGGAGCTGTTTTTT. Translation: CASTKGGTGGTGELFF.